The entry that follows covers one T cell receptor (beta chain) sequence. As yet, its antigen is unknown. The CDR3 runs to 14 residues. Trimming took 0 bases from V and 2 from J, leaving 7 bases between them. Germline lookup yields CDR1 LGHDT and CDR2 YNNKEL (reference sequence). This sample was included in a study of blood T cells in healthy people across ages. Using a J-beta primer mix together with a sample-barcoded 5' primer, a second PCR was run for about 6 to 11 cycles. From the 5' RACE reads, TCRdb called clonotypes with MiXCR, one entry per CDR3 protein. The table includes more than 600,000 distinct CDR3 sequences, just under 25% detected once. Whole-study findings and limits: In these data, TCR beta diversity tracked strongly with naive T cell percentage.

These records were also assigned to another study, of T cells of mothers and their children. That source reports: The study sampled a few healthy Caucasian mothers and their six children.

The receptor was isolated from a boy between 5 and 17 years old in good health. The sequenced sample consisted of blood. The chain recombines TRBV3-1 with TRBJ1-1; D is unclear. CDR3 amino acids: CASSQDTVNTEAFF. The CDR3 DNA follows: TGTGCCAGCAGCCAAGATACCGTAAACACTGAAGCTTTCTTT.